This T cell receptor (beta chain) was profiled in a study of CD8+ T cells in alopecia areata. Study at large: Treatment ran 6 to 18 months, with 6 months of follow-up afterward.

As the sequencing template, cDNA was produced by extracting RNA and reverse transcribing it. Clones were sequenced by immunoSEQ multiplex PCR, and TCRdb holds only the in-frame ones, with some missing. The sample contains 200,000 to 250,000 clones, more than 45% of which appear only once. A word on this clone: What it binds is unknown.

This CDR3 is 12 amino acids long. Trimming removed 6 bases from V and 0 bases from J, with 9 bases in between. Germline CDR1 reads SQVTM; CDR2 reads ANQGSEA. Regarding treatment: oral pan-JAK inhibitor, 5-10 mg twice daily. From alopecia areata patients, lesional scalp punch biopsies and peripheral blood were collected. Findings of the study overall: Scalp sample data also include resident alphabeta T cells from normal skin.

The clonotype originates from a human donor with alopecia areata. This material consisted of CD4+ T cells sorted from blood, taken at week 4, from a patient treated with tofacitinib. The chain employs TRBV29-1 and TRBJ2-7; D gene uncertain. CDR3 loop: CSVRTSSYEQYF. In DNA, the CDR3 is TGCAGCGTCCGGACCAGCTCCTACGAGCAGTACTTC.